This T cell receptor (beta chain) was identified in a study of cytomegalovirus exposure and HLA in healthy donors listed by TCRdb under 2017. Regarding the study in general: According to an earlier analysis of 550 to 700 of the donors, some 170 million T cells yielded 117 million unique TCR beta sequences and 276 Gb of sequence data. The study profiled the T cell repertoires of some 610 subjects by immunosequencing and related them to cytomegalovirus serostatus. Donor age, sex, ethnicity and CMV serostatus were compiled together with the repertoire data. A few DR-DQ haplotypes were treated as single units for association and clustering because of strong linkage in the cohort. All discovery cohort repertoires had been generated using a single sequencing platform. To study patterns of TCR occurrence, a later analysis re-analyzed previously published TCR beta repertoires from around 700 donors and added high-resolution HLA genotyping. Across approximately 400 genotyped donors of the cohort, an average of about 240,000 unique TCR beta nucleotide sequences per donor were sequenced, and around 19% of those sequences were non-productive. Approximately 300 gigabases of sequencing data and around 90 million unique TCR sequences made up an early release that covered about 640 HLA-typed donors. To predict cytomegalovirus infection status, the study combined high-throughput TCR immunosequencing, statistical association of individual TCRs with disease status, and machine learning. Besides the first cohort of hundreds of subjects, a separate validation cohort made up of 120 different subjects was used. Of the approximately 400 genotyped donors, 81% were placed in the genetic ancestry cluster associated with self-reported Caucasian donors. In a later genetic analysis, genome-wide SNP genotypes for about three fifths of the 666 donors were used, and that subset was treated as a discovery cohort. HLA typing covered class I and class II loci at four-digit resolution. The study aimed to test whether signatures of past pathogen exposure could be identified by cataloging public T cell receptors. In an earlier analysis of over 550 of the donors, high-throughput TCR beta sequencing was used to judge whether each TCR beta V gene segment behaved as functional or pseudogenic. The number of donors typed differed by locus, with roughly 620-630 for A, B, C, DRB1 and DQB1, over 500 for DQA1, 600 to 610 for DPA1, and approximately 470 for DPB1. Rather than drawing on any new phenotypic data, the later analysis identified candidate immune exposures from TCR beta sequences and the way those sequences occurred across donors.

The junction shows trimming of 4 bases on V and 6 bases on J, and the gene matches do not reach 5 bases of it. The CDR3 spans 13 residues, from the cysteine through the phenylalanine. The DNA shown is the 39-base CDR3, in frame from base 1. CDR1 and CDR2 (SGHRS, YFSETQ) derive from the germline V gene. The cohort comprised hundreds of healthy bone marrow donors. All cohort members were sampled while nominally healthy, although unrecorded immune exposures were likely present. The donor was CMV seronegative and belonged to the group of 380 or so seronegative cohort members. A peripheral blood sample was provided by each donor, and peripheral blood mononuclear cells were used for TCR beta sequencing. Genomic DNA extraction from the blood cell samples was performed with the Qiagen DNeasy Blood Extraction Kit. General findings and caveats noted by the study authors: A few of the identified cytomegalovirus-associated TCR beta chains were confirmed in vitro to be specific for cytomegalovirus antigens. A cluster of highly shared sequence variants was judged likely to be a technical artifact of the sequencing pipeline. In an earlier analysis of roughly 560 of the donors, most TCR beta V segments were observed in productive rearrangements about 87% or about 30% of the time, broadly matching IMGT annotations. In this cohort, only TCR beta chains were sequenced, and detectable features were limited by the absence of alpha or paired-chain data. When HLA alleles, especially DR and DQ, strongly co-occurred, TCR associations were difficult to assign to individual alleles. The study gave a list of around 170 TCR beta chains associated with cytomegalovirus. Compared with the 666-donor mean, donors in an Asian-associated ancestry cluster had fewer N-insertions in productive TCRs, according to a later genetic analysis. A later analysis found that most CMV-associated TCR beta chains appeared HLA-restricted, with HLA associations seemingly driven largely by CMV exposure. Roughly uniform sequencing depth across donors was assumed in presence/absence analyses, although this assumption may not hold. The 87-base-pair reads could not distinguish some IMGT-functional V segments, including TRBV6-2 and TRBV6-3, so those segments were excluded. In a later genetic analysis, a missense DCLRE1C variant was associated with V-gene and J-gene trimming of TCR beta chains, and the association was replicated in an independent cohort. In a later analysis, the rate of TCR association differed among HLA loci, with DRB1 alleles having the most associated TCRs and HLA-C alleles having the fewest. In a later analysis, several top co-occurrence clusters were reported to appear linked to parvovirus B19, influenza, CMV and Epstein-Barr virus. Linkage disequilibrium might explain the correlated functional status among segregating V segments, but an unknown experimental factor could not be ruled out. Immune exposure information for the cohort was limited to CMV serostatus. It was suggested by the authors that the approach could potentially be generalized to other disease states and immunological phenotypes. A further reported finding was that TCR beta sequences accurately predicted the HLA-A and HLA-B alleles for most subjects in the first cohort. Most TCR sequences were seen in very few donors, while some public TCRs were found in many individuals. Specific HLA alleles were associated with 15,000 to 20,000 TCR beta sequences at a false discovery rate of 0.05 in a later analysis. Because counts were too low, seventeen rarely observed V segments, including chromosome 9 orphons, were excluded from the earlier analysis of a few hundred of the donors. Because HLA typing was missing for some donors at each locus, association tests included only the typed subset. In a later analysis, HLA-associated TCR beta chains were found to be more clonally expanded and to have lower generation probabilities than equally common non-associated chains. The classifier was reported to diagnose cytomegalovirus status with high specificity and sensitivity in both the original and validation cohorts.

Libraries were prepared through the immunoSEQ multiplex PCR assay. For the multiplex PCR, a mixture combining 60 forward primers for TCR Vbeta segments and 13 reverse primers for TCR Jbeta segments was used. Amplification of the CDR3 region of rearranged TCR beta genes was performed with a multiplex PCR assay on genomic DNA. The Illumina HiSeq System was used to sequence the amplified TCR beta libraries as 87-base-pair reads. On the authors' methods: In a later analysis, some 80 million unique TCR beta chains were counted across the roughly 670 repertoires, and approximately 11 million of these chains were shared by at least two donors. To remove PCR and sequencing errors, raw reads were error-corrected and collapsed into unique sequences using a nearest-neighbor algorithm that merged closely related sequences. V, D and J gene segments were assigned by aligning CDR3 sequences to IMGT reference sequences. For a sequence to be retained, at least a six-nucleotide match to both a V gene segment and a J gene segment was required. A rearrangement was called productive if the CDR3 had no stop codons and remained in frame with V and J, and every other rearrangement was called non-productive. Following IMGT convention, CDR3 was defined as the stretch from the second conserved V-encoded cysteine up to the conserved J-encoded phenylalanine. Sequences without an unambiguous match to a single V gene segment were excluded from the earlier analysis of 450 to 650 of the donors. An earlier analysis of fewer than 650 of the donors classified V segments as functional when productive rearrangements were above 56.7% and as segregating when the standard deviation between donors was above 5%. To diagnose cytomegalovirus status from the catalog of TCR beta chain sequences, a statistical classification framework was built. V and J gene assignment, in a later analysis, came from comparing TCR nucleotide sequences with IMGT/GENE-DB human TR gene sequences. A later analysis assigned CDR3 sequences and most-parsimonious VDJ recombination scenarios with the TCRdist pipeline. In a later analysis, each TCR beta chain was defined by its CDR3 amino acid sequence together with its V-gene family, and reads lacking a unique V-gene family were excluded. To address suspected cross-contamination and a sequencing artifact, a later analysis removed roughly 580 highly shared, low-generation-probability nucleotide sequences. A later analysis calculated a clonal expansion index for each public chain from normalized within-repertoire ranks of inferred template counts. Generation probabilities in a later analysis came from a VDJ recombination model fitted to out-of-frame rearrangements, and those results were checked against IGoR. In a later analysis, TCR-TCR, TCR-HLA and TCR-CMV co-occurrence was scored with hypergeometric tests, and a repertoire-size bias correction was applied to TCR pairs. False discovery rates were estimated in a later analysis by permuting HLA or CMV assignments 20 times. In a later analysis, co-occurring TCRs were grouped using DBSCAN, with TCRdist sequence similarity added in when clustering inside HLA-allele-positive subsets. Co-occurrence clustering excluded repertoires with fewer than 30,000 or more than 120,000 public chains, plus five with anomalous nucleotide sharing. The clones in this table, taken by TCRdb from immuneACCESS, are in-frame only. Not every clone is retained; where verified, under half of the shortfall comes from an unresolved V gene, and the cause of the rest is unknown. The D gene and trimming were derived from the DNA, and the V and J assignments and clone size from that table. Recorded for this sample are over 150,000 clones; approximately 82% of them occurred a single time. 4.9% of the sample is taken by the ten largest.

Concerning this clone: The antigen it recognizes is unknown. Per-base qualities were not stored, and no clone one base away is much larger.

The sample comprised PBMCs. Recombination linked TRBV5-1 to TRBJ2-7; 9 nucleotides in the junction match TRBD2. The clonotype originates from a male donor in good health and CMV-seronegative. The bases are TGCGCCAGCAGCCCTCTAGCGGGGTCCGAGCAGTACTTC. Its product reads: CASSPLAGSEQYF.